The 25 T cell receptor beta chains listed next were all sequenced from one sample in a study of blood T cell repertoires in COVID-19 (dated by TCRdb to about 2020). The protocol used for the library was the immunoSEQ multiplex PCR assay. TCRdb's version of the immuneACCESS table is confined to in-frame rearrangements and falls short of the full clone set. An unresolved V gene accounts for under half of the shortfall where checked; the remainder is of unknown origin. A total of fewer than 200,000 clones appear in this sample, around 83% of them only once. The ten largest clones take up around 7.8% of the sample. The source material was peripheral blood. Source of these receptors: a woman aged 55-70 years with acute or convalescent COVID-19.

This clone was seen a handful of times. The rearrangement uses TRBV12-3 or TRBV12-4 and TRBJ2-7; no clear D gene. Deletions cut 0 bases from V and 7 bases from J, with 10 bases between. This CDR3 comprises 13 residues. The CDR3 loop is CASSLALSREQYF. In DNA, the CDR3 is TGTGCCAGCAGTTTAGCACTCTCTCGGGAGCAGTACTTC.

V is TRBV7-2 and J is TRBJ2-5; D perhaps matches TRBD2 (6 bases). This CDR3 has 16 residues. Germline V lookup: CDR1 SGHTA, CDR2 FQGNSA. V was pared by 1 base and J by 5 bases, with 17 bases between. In nucleotides, the CDR3 is TGTGCCAGCAGCTTAGAGGCAGCCCGGGGGTTGGAGACCCAGTACTTC. Its protein product is CASSLEAARGLETQYF.

The chain couples TRBV5-1 to TRBJ2-1; 9 nucleotides match TRBD1. With 4 bases clipped from V and 4 bases from J, the junction kept 6 bases outside the gene matches. The CDR3 has 15 residues. Germline V CDR1 and CDR2: SGHRS, YFSETQ. The CDR3 here is CASSKRTGAYNEQFF. CDR3 bases: TGCGCCAGCAGCAAGCGGACAGGGGCGTACAATGAGCAGTTCTTC.

The chain uses TRBV5-5 and TRBJ2-7; D gene ambiguous. The ends were cut back, 0 bases at V and 0 bases at J, with 10 bases in the middle. The CDR3 is 15 residues long. Germline assignment: CDR1 SGHKS and CDR2 YYEKEE (reference sequence). CDR3 in DNA: TGTGCCAGCAGCTTGGCTAGTGTGGCCTCCTACGAGCAGTACGTC. It is translated as CASSLASVASYEQYV.

This chain connects TRBV3-1 (or the pseudogene TRBV3-2) to TRBJ2-3; tentative D call: TRBD2 (6 bases). The CDR3 is 16 amino acids. Between the trimmed V and J ends, which lost 1 base and 4 bases, there was a span of 15 bases. Germline assignment: CDR1 LGHDT and CDR2 YNNKEL (reference sequence). The DNA for the CDR3 is TGTGCCAGCAGCCAAGGGGGTAGCGGAGGAGCAGATACGCAGTATTTT. This sequence encodes CASSQGGSGGADTQYF.

The chain employs TRBV10-2 and TRBJ2-3, with D possibly TRBD1 on 5 matching bases. The CDR3 runs to 15 residues. Germline V lookup: CDR1 WSHSY, CDR2 SAAADI. Deletions cut 2 bases from V and 3 bases from J, with 12 bases between. CDR3 sequence reads: CASSEIGSGTDTQYF. The CDR3 DNA sequence: TGCGCCAGCAGTGAGATAGGTTCAGGGACAGATACGCAGTATTTT.

The V and J genes are TRBV3-1 (or the pseudogene TRBV3-2) and TRBJ1-2; 7 nucleotides line up with TRBD1. The CDR3 length is 15 residues. The V and J ends lost 5 bases and 6 bases, in that order; junction bases with no gene match: 12. Germline CDR1 is LGHDT and CDR2 is YNNKEL (reference sequence). This chain's CDR3 is CASSTLDRAYDGYTF. The CDR3 DNA is TGTGCCAGCAGCACCTTAGACAGGGCCTACGATGGCTACACCTTC.

This clone appeared a few times. The chain links TRBV28 to TRBJ2-7; TRBD2 matches 9 bases. Germline values: CDR1 MDHEN, CDR2 SYDVKM. V lost 8 bases and J lost 3; bases outside the gene matches: 8. The CDR3 contains 14 residues. CDR3 DNA sequence: TGTGCCAGCGGTAGAGCGGGAGGAGGCTACGAGCAGTACTTC. It codes for CASGRAGGGYEQYF.

CDR3 protein: CASSLVAGLASDTQYF. For the CDR3, the DNA is TGTGCCAGCAGCTTAGTGGCGGGACTAGCGTCCGATACGCAGTATTTT. The V gene is TRBV7-8, the J gene TRBJ2-3; 10 positions agree with TRBD2. The germline CDR1 and CDR2 sequences are SGHVS and FQNEAQ. After removal of 1 base from V and 6 bases from J, the junction contained 7 bases not matched to a gene. The CDR3 consists of 16 residues. Complete variable domain (other parts from reference TRBV7-8 and TRBJ2-3): GAGVSQSPRYKVAKRGQDVALRCDPISGHVSLFWYQQALGQGPEFLTYFQNEAQLDKSGLPSDRFFAERPEGSVSTLKIQRTQQEDSAVYLCASSLVAGLASDTQYFGPGTRLTVL.

V gene TRBV7-6 combines with J gene TRBJ2-1; TRBD1 aligns across 8 bases. V lost 3 bases, J lost 1 base, and 5 bases stayed unmatched. This CDR3 is 16 amino acids long. In germline, CDR1 is SGHVS, CDR2 FNYEAQ. CDR3 in amino acids: CASSFSTGGSYNEQFF. Written as DNA, the CDR3 is TGTGCCAGCAGCTTTTCCACAGGGGGGTCCTACAATGAGCAGTTCTTC.

This clone was detected only once. The chain carries TRBV13 and TRBJ2-5, with 8 bases that match TRBD1. CDR3 size: 14 residues. CDR1 and CDR2 (germline): PRHDT, FYEKMQ (reference sequence). V lost 6 bases to trimming and J lost 1 base; unmatched junction nucleotides: 4. The CDR3 DNA sequence: TGTGCCAGCAGATACGGACAGGGCCAAGAGACCCAGTACTTC. The encoded protein is CASRYGQGQETQYF.

The chain is built from TRBV19 and TRBJ1-1, with TRBD1 matching 8 bases. Germline trimming cut 4 bases from V and 5 bases from J; bases unmatched to any gene: 6. The CDR3 covers 14 residues. From germline, CDR1 is LNHDA and CDR2 SQIVND (reference sequence). Written as DNA, the CDR3 is TGTGCCAGTAGTACCCACAGGGGGAGAACTGAAGCTTTCTTT. The encoded protein is CASSTHRGRTEAFF.

This chain uses TRBV5-1 with TRBJ1-4; 9 bases are a match to TRBD1. Per germline, CDR1 SGHRS and CDR2 YFSETQ. The CDR3 length is 15 residues. Unmatched junction bases numbered 8, after V lost 4 bases and J lost 7 bases. CDR3 residues: CASSASGTGFEKLFF. The CDR3 nucleotides are TGCGCCAGCAGCGCATCCGGGACAGGGTTTGAAAAACTGTTTTTT.

This rearrangement joins TRBV7-2 to TRBJ2-5, with 7 nucleotides matching TRBD2. CDR1 and CDR2 from the germline V gene are SGHTA and FQGNSA. The CDR3 consists of 15 residues. Unmatched junction bases numbered 7, after V lost 5 bases and J lost 1 base. The CDR3 loop is CASSRDGRTQETQYF. The CDR3 bases are TGTGCCAGCAGCCGGGACGGGAGGACCCAAGAGACCCAGTACTTC.

This chain joins TRBV28 and TRBJ2-3; 7 nucleotides agree with TRBD1. The CDR3 extends over 15 amino acids. The V gene end was trimmed by 4 bases and the J gene end by 2 bases; junction bases not matched to a gene: 6. Germline assignment: CDR1 MDHEN and CDR2 SYDVKM. The CDR3 protein is CASSSSGTVTDTQYF. In DNA, the CDR3 is TGTGCCAGCAGTTCGTCCGGGACAGTCACAGATACGCAGTATTTT.

The chain recombines TRBV6-5 with TRBJ1-2, with D perhaps TRBD1 (6 bases). CDR3 length: 15 amino acids. Per germline, CDR1 MNHEY and CDR2 SVGAGI. Trimming removed 5 bases from V and 5 bases from J, with 18 bases in between. This CDR3 reads CASSTALQGWYGYTF. As DNA, the CDR3 is TGTGCCAGCAGTACTGCCCTACAGGGATGGTATGGCTACACCTTC.

The J gene is TRBJ2-7, the V gene TRBV2, with TRBD2 matching over 9 bases. The CDR3 is 14 residues long. CDR1 is SNHLY, CDR2 FYNNEI, per germline. V trimming: 6 bases; J trimming: 2 bases; junction bases outside the gene matches: 5. CDR3 residues: CASRVAGVAYEQYV. The CDR3 bases are TGTGCCAGCAGGGTAGCGGGAGTAGCCTACGAGCAGTACGTC.

The genes are TRBV7-2 and TRBJ2-2, with 13 bases identical to TRBD2. The ends lost 5 bases at V and 10 bases at J; junction bases unmatched: 4. The CDR3 covers 14 residues. The germline gives CDR1 SGHTA, CDR2 FQGNSA. The CDR3 DNA reads TGTGCCAGCAGCCCCGGACTAGCGGGAGTGGAGCTGTTTTTT. Translated: CASSPGLAGVELFF.

The CDR3, as DNA: TGTGCCAGTAGTCAAACTAGCGGACCATACAATGAGCAGTTCTTC. Translated, it gives CASSQTSGPYNEQFF. The V and J genes are TRBV19 and TRBJ2-1; 8 nucleotides agree with TRBD2. The CDR3 is made up of 15 amino acids. The germline CDR1 and CDR2 sequences are LNHDA and SQIVND (reference sequence). Germline trimming cut 5 bases from V and 4 bases from J; bases unmatched to any gene: 7.

The CDR3 is CASSLGQISSYNEQFF. The CDR3 DNA is TGTGCCAGCAGCTTAGGACAGATAAGCTCCTACAATGAGCAGTTCTTC. This rearrangement joins TRBV7-6 to TRBJ2-1, with D tentatively TRBD1 (5 bases). V was clipped by 1 base and J by 0 bases, with 10 bases between them. CDR3 length: 16 amino acids. The germline V gene encodes CDR1 SGHVS and CDR2 FNYEAQ.

J is TRBJ1-6 and V is TRBV2; D is undetermined. Trimming stripped 4 bases from V and 14 bases from J, with 9 bases between. CDR3 length: 11 amino acids. Germline CDR1 SNHLY, CDR2 FYNNEI. Here the CDR3 DNA reads TGTGCCAGCAGTGGGGCCTACACCCTCCACTTT. It encodes CASSGAYTLHF.

The J gene is TRBJ2-3, the V gene TRBV7-2; 14 bases fit TRBD2. Germline CDR1 reads SGHTA; CDR2 reads FQGNSA. Unmatched junction bases numbered 5, after V lost 4 bases and J lost 2 bases. This CDR3 is 17 amino acids long. The CDR3 region is CASSSGTSGGVTDTQYF. As DNA, the CDR3 is TGTGCCAGCAGCTCCGGGACTAGCGGGGGTGTCACAGATACGCAGTATTTT.

The chain has TRBV5-1 and TRBJ2-3, with 16 bases aligning to TRBD2. Germline V gives CDR1 SGHRS, CDR2 YFSETQ. The CDR3 runs to 18 residues. J gave up 4 bases and V 3 bases, and 8 bases lay outside the gene matches. CDR3 sequence (DNA): TGCGCCAGCAGCTGGGGACTAGCGGGAGGGAGGGGCCCAGATACGCAGTATTTT. It yields the protein CASSWGLAGGRGPDTQYF.

The CDR3: CASSQAPNTGELFF. The CDR3 DNA reads TGTGCCAGCAGCCAAGCCCCGAACACCGGGGAGCTGTTTTTT. The rearrangement links TRBV7-6 to TRBJ2-2; D is unclear. V gave up 5 bases and J gave up 0 bases, with 7 bases separating them. There are 14 residues in the CDR3. In germline, CDR1 is SGHVS, CDR2 FNYEAQ.

Here the CDR3 reads CASGPGGSTDTQYF. CDR3 nucleotide sequence: TGTGCTAGTGGTCCGGGGGGAAGCACAGATACGCAGTATTTT. V gene TRBV12-5 combines with J gene TRBJ2-3, with 7 bases that match TRBD2. The V segment lost 5 bases and the J segment 0 bases; nucleotides outside the gene matches: 2. The CDR3 runs 14 residues. Germline CDR1 LGHNT, CDR2 FRNRAP.